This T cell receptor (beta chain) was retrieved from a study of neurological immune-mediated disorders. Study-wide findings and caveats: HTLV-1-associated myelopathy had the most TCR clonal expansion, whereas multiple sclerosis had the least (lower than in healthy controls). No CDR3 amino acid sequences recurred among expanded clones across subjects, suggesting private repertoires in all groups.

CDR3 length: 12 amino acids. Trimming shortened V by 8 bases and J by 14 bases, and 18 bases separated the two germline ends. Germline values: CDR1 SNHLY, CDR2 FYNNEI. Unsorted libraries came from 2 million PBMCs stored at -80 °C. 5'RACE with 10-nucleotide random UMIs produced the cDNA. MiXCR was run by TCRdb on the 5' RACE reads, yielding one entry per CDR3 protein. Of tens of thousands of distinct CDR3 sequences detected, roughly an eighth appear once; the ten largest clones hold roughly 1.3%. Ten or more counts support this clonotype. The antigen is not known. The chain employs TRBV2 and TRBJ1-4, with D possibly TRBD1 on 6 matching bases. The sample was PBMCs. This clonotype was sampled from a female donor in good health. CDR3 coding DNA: TGTGCCAGCGGGGGCCAAGGGGCAAATCTGTTTTTT. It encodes CASGGQGANLFF.